Below are 29 T cell receptor beta chains sequenced from a single sample in a study of T-cell reconstitution after alpha-beta-depleted transplantation in children. Library preparation (for TCRbeta) was performed with unique molecular identifiers. TCRdb redid the calling of the PCR reads with MiXCR, one entry per CDR3 protein. The sample gives under 850,000 distinct CDR3 sequences, 10% to 15% of which show up once; around 0.79% is in the top ten. The sample consisted of PBMCs, taken before TCRalphabeta/CD19-depleted stem cell transplant. All receptors derive from a girl aged 2 to 10 with congenital amegakaryocytic thrombocytopenia, due to receive a stem cell transplant.

This clonotype has more than one count but fewer than ten. V and J are TRBV7-2 and TRBJ2-5, with D hard to call. Trimming left V 1 base short and J 7 bases short, with 13 bases between. Germline assignment: CDR1 SGHTA and CDR2 FQGNSA. The CDR3 spans 14 residues. The CDR3 sequence: CASSLESGWWTQYF. As DNA, the CDR3 is TGTGCCAGCAGCTTAGAATCGGGCTGGTGGACCCAGTACTTC.

This clonotype was seen only a few times. The chain recombines TRBV15 with TRBJ2-1, with D possibly being TRBD1 (6 bases). Trimming removed 10 bases at V and 2 bases at J, with 15 bases between. Germline-derived CDR1 and CDR2 are LNHNV and YYDKDF (reference sequence). This CDR3 region has 14 residues. The CDR3: CASKTGPAYNEQFF. The CDR3 region has the DNA TGTGCCAGCAAGACAGGACCCGCCTACAATGAGCAGTTCTTC.

This clonotype was found a few times. The chain joins TRBV27 to TRBJ2-1; 11 bases map to TRBD2. Germline CDR1 and CDR2: MNHEY and SMNVEV (reference sequence). Germline trimming cut 4 bases from V and 4 bases from J; bases unmatched to any gene: 6. The length of the CDR3 is 16 residues. CDR3 sequence reads: CASSSSGLAAYNEQFF. DNA for the CDR3: TGTGCCAGCAGTTCCTCGGGACTAGCGGCGTACAATGAGCAGTTCTTC.

CDR3 protein: CASSQTWGYVQPQHF. The CDR3 DNA reads TGTGCCAGCAGCCAGACATGGGGGTACGTTCAGCCCCAGCATTTT. The chain combines TRBV5-5 with TRBJ1-5, with a possible D match to TRBD1 (5 bases). The CDR3 is 15 amino acids. V lost 4 bases, J lost 6 bases, and 17 bases lay in between. Germline V gene lookup returns CDR1 SGHKS and CDR2 YYEKEE (reference sequence).

The V and J genes are TRBV12-3 or TRBV12-4 and TRBJ1-1; 9 nucleotides align to TRBD1. The length of the CDR3 is 14 residues. V shed 5 bases and J 8 bases; nucleotides not matched to a gene: 9. In DNA, the CDR3 is TGTGCCAGCAGTACCGGGACAGGGTTAGCGGAAGCTTTCTTT. Protein product: CASSTGTGLAEAFF.

V gene TRBV5-1 combines with J gene TRBJ2-7; TRBD1 matches 9 bases. The V segment lost 3 bases and the J segment 4 bases; nucleotides outside the gene matches: 11. This CDR3 region has 16 residues. Germline lookup yields CDR1 SGHRS and CDR2 YFSETQ. The CDR3 DNA reads TGCGCCAGCAGCTCAGACATCGGGACAGGGCTGTACGAGCAGTACTTC. It yields the protein CASSSDIGTGLYEQYF. The variable domain in full, with the rest retrieved from reference TRBV5-1 and TRBJ2-7, is KAGVTQTPRYLIKTRGQQVTLSCSPISGHRSVSWYQQTPGQGLQFLFEYFSETQRNKGNFPGRFSGRQFSNSRSEMNVSTLELGDSALYLCASSSDIGTGLYEQYFGPGTRLTVT.

The chain joins TRBV28 to TRBJ2-7; TRBD2 is a possible D gene (6 bases). The CDR3 length is 16 residues. V lost 2 bases and J 4 bases, leaving 18 bases between the germline ends. Germline CDR1 is MDHEN and CDR2 is SYDVKM. This chain's CDR3 is CASSLPPGLGGYEQYF. Written as DNA, the CDR3 is TGTGCCAGCAGTTTACCTCCGGGCTTGGGGGGTTACGAGCAGTACTTC.

The sample holds a few counts of this clonotype. V gene TRBV27 combines with J gene TRBJ2-2, with D unclear. The germline V and J ends were trimmed by 1 base and 3 bases, with 15 bases remaining between them. CDR1 MNHEY and CDR2 SMNVEV come from the germline V gene (reference sequence). The length of the CDR3 is 17 residues. This chain's CDR3 is CASSLWPESRDTGELFF. The DNA of the CDR3 is TGTGCCAGCAGTTTATGGCCAGAGAGTAGAGACACCGGGGAGCTGTTTTTT.

This chain uses TRBV12-3 or TRBV12-4 with TRBJ2-1; TRBD1 aligns across 9 bases. J was trimmed by 6 bases and V by 3 bases; bases with no gene match: 6. This CDR3 is 15 amino acids long. This chain's CDR3 is CASSFWTGAGNEQFF. In DNA, the CDR3 is TGTGCCAGCAGTTTCTGGACAGGGGCTGGCAATGAGCAGTTCTTC.

A note on this clonotype: Sequence at one end of the junction differs from germline and may be a read error. The V and J genes are TRBV3-1 and TRBJ2-5, with TRBD2 matching over 10 bases. The CDR3 runs 16 residues. Germline lookup yields CDR1 LGHDT and CDR2 YNNKEL (reference sequence). The CDR3 region has the DNA TGTGCCATCAGCCATGATCAGCTAGCGGGAGAAGAGACCCAGTACTTC. Amino acids: CAISHDQLAGEETQYF.

The CDR3 coding sequence is TGTGCCAGTAGTTCTACGAACAGGGGCGAGCAGTACTTC. Residues: CASSSTNRGEQYF. The rearrangement joins TRBV19 to TRBJ2-7; 7 nucleotides line up with TRBD1. This CDR3 is built from 13 residues. V lost 5 bases and J lost 6; bases outside the gene matches: 7. The germline V gene encodes CDR1 LNHDA and CDR2 SQIVND (reference sequence).

This clonotype was detected many times. The CDR3 DNA reads TGTGCCAGCAGGACTAGTACCACAGATACGCAGTATTTT. Its protein is CASRTSTTDTQYF. The V gene is TRBV25-1, the J gene TRBJ2-3, with D perhaps TRBD2 (6 bases). Germline V gene data show CDR1 as MGHDK and CDR2 as SYGVNS. The V and J ends lost 6 bases and 2 bases respectively, with 9 bases between them. The CDR3 is made up of 13 amino acids.

This clonotype was observed many times. The rearrangement links TRBV20-1 to TRBJ1-1; perhaps TRBD1 as D (6 bases). The CDR3 runs to 12 residues. V gave up 1 base and J gave up 12 bases, with 15 bases separating them. Germline CDR1 is DFQATT and CDR2 is SNEGSKA (reference sequence). The CDR3 DNA reads TGCAGTGCTAGAGTGGGGGGCACCGGGTCTTTCTTT. Encoded protein: CSARVGGTGSFF.

This clonotype was picked up many times. The chain recombines TRBV20-1 with TRBJ2-5; D call uncertain. Germline CDR1 reads DFQATT; CDR2 reads SNEGSKA (reference sequence). This CDR3 spans 12 amino acids. V lost 3 bases and J 3 bases, leaving 8 bases between the germline ends. CDR3: CSASKAEETQYF. CDR3 nucleotide sequence: TGCAGTGCTAGTAAGGCAGAAGAGACCCAGTACTTC.

This clonotype was recorded a few times. The V gene is TRBV7-9, the J gene TRBJ2-1; 8 nucleotides align to TRBD2. The length of the CDR3 is 15 residues. V was pared by 1 base and J by 4 bases, with 3 bases of the junction left unmatched. Germline CDR1 and CDR2: SEHNR and FQNEAQ (reference sequence). The CDR3 spells CASSLGSSGYNEQFF. DNA for the CDR3: TGTGCCAGCAGCTTAGGGTCTAGCGGGTACAATGAGCAGTTCTTC.

This clonotype was seen at least ten times. This chain joins TRBV7-6 and TRBJ2-2; D unresolved. Looked up from germline, CDR1 is SGHVS and CDR2 is FNYEAQ. This CDR3 region has 15 residues. V lost 1 base, J lost 5 bases, and 11 bases lay in between. In DNA, the CDR3 is TGTGCCAGCAGCTTAGGGGTTGACTTGACCGGGGAGCTGTTTTTT. Protein: CASSLGVDLTGELFF.

This clonotype was detected only once. The V gene is TRBV11-3, the J gene TRBJ2-7; D not certain. The CDR3 is 10 amino acids. Deletions cut 9 bases from V and 3 bases from J, with 6 bases between. Germline V lookup: CDR1 SGHNT, CDR2 YENEEA. CDR3: CARRVYEQYF. DNA of the CDR3: TGTGCCAGACGAGTCTACGAGCAGTACTTC.

This clonotype was seen ten or more times. V usage is TRBV6-1 and J usage is TRBJ2-3; 7 bases fit TRBD2. Germline CDR1 reads MNHNS; CDR2 reads SASEGT. The junction had 10 bases not matched to a gene; V was cut back by 7 bases and J by 6 bases. The CDR3 covers 14 residues. In nucleotides, the CDR3 is TGTGCCAGCAAGCCGGGACTGGGAGGGGATACGCAGTATTTT. This codes for CASKPGLGGDTQYF.

This clonotype was seen a few times. The CDR3 is CASREGAAYHYEQYF. The CDR3 nucleotides read TGTGCCAGCAGAGAGGGGGCAGCTTACCACTACGAGCAGTACTTC. The rearrangement uses TRBV28 and TRBJ2-7; TRBD1 matches 7 bases. CDR1 and CDR2 (germline): MDHEN, SYDVKM. V dropped 6 bases and J dropped 3; count of bases not matched to a gene: 11. The CDR3 contains 15 residues.

This clonotype was seen at least ten times. The gene calls are TRBV5-1 and TRBJ2-1; D not certain. With 2 bases removed from V and 8 bases from J, the gap between germline ends came to 11 bases. Germline V gene sequence: CDR1 SGHRS, CDR2 YFSETQ. The CDR3 is 13 residues long. CDR3 in amino acids: CASSFIPRDEQFF. CDR3 DNA sequence: TGCGCCAGCAGCTTTATTCCTAGGGATGAGCAGTTCTTC.

This clonotype was seen only a few times. The rearrangement links TRBV4-1 to TRBJ2-7; D unresolved. The CDR3 is 13 residues long. V lost 1 base and J lost 12, with 16 bases in between. Per the germline V gene, CDR1 is MGHRA and CDR2 is YSYEKL. CDR3 region: CASSQVGWERLYF. In DNA form, the CDR3 reads TGCGCCAGCAGCCAAGTGGGGTGGGAAAGGCTGTACTTC.

This clonotype came up many times. The J gene is TRBJ2-1, the V gene TRBV24-1, with a possible D match to TRBD2 (5 bases). The CDR3 covers 15 residues. The germline CDR1 and CDR2 sequences are KGHDR and SFDVKD. The V end lost 6 bases, the J end lost 5 bases, and 16 bases lay between the germline ends. The CDR3 sequence is CATSNSAVPNNEQFF. CDR3 nucleotides: TGTGCCACCAGTAACTCAGCGGTACCCAACAATGAGCAGTTCTTC.

This clonotype was found many times. V and J are TRBV29-1 and TRBJ2-7, with a weak D call TRBD1 (7 bases). This CDR3 has 14 amino acids. V was shortened by 4 bases and J by 0 bases, with 13 bases between the two germline ends. Germline CDR1 is SQVTM and CDR2 is ANQGSEA. Here the CDR3 DNA reads TGCAGCGTTGGTTCAGGGGGGCTCTCCTACGAGCAGTACTTC. Translating it yields CSVGSGGLSYEQYF.

At least ten counts were recorded for this clonotype. The V and J genes are TRBV12-3 or TRBV12-4 and TRBJ1-4; D uncertain. Trimming pared 6 bases from V and 6 bases from J, leaving 14 bases between. This CDR3 has 14 residues. CDR3 bases: TGTGCCAGCAGCGACCAGGAACGCTATGAAAAACTGTTTTTT. Protein sequence: CASSDQERYEKLFF.

The chain couples TRBV7-9 to TRBJ2-5; possibly TRBD1 for D (5 bases). Germline V gene sequence: CDR1 SEHNR, CDR2 FQNEAQ (reference sequence). The CDR3 totals 16 residues. The V end was cut by 0 bases, the J end by 2 bases, with 13 bases between. The CDR3 spells CASSLAGQGPQETQYF. CDR3 in DNA: TGTGCCAGCAGCTTAGCGGGCCAGGGTCCACAAGAGACCCAGTACTTC.

The chain employs TRBV5-1 and TRBJ1-5; D might be TRBD1 (5 bases). V shed 2 bases and J shed 3 bases, with 12 bases lying between them. Germline CDR1 is SGHRS and CDR2 is YFSETQ. This CDR3 region has 15 residues. CDR3 coding DNA: TGCGCCAGCAGCTTAAGGGGTGGGCACAATCAGCCCCAGCATTTT. Translation: CASSLRGGHNQPQHF. Filled out from reference TRBV5-1 and TRBJ1-5, the complete variable domain reads KAGVTQTPRYLIKTRGQQVTLSCSPISGHRSVSWYQQTPGQGLQFLFEYFSETQRNKGNFPGRFSGRQFSNSRSEMNVSTLELGDSALYLCASSLRGGHNQPQHFGDGTRLSIL.

Ten or more counts support this clonotype. One junction end does not reproduce the germline sequence, and a read error may be involved. The gene calls are TRBV5-1 and TRBJ2-7, with TRBD1 matching over 9 bases. Looked up from germline, CDR1 is SGHRS and CDR2 is YFSETQ. The CDR3 sequence is 14 residues long. The CDR3 DNA sequence: TGTGCCAGCAGCTTGGGACAGGGCCCCTACGAGCAGTACTTC. Protein: CASSLGQGPYEQYF.

Many counts were recorded for this clonotype. The chain carries TRBV12-3 or TRBV12-4 and TRBJ2-3; 8 nucleotides agree with TRBD2. The V segment lost 6 bases and the J segment 5 bases; nucleotides outside the gene matches: 13. The CDR3 length is 16 residues. This chain's CDR3 is CASSSTTSGPGDTQYF. The CDR3 DNA sequence: TGTGCCAGCAGCTCCACTACTAGCGGACCAGGAGATACGCAGTATTTT.

To note about this clonotype: Since a much larger clone is just one base distant, this may be a read error. The gene calls are TRBV5-1 and TRBJ1-2; D may be TRBD1 (6 bases). CDR1 is SGHRS and CDR2 is YFSETQ in the germline V gene. The CDR3 totals 12 residues. CDR3 coding DNA: TGCGCCAGCAGCTTGGCAGGGGATGGCGACACCTTC. Its translation is CASSLAGDGDTF.